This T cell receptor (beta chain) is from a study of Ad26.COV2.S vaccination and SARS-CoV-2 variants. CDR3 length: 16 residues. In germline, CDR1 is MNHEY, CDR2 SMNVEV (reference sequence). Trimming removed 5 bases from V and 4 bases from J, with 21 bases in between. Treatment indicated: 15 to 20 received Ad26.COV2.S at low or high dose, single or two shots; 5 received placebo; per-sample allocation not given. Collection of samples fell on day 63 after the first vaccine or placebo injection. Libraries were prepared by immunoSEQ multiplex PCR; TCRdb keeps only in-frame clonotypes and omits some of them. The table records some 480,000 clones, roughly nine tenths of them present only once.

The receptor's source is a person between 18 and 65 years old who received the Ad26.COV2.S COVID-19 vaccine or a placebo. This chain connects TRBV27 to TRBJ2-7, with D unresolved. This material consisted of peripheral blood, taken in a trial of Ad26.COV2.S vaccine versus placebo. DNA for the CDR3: TGTGCCAGCAGTCCCGAGGTGGCAAAGAGGCATTACGAGCAGTACTTC. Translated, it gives CASSPEVAKRHYEQYF.